The 5 T cell receptor beta chains in this list originate from one sample, sequenced in a study of T cell responses to AZD1222 COVID-19 vaccine. TCRdb's table, derived via immunoSEQ multiplex PCR, lists solely in-frame clones and lacks some. The sample has fewer than 120,000 clones, approximately 85% seen once. The sequencing here drew on peripheral blood, taken on day 0 of AZD1222 vaccination. These TCRs come from an adult in good health.

The chain joins TRBV9 to TRBJ1-5; D remains ambiguous. Deletions cut 0 bases from V and 4 bases from J, with 11 bases between. Germline V gene sequence: CDR1 SGDLS, CDR2 YYNGEE. The CDR3 extends over 15 amino acids. DNA for the CDR3: TGTGCCAGCAGCGTAGACGGATTTTATAATCAGCCCCAGCATTTT. It specifies CASSVDGFYNQPQHF.

The genes are TRBV9 and TRBJ2-1; TRBD2 matches 8 bases. In germline, CDR1 is SGDLS, CDR2 YYNGEE. Trimming removed 3 bases from V and 2 bases from J; junction bases left unmatched: 1. CDR3 length equals 14 residues. CDR3 bases: TGTGCCAGCAGCGCGGGGGGGGCCTACAATGAGCAGTTCTTC. The encoded protein is CASSAGGAYNEQFF. Complete variable domain (other parts from reference TRBV9 and TRBJ2-1): DSGVTQTPKHLITATGQRVTLRCSPRSGDLSVYWYQQSLDQGLQFLIQYYNGEERAKGNILERFSAQQFPDLHSELNLSSLELGDSALYFCASSAGGAYNEQFFGPGTRLTVL.

Here the CDR3 reads CASSLAGALGDTQYF. The CDR3 coding sequence is TGTGCCAGCAGCTTAGCGGGCGCCCTTGGAGATACGCAGTATTTT. V is TRBV7-9 and J is TRBJ2-3; D is unclear. The CDR3 length is 15 residues. Germline V gene sequence: CDR1 SEHNR, CDR2 FQNEAQ (reference sequence). Trimming took 0 bases from V and 5 from J, leaving 12 bases between them.

V gene TRBV28 combines with J gene TRBJ1-4; 8 nucleotides agree with TRBD1. In germline, CDR1 is MDHEN, CDR2 SYDVKM. The V segment lost 3 bases and the J segment 5 bases; nucleotides outside the gene matches: 5. This CDR3 comprises 15 residues. CDR3 protein: CASSFGQGENEKLFF. DNA for the CDR3: TGTGCCAGCAGTTTTGGACAGGGAGAAAATGAAAAACTGTTTTTT.

J is TRBJ2-7 and V is TRBV7-9; D not resolved. CDR1 is SEHNR, CDR2 FQNEAQ, per germline (reference sequence). The CDR3 extends over 12 amino acids. V was trimmed by 3 bases and J by 7 bases, leaving 10 bases between them. The CDR3: CASSFLDLEQYF. The CDR3, as DNA: TGTGCCAGCAGCTTTTTGGATCTGGAGCAGTACTTC.